The 21 T cell receptor beta chains below come from one sample, sequenced in a study of tumor and adjacent non-tumor tissue in lung cancer. The library came from three nested PCR rounds adapted from ARM-PCR protocols. TCRdb re-derived calls from the multiplex PCR reads in MiXCR, one entry per CDR3 protein. The table has about 75,000 distinct CDR3 sequences, around 70% seen once; the top ten hold roughly 26%. No cell sorting was done before RNA was extracted from the tissue. Distant lung tissue was collected more than 3 cm away from the tumor edge. The sequenced material came from distant non-tumor lung tissue. All receptors derive from a woman aged 45-65 years with non-small cell lung cancer.

Regarding this clonotype: Being one base from a much bigger clone, this may be a read error. This CDR3 is missing its conserved last phenylalanine or tryptophan, likely due to a read error. The chain links TRBV4-1 to TRBJ2-1; weak D call: TRBD2 (5 bases). The CDR3 totals 15 residues. Trimming took 0 bases from V and 7 from J, leaving 13 bases between them. Germline values: CDR1 MGHRA, CDR2 YSYEKL. The CDR3 here is CASSQDPVRANEQFS. CDR3 nucleotides: TGCGCCAGCAGCCAAGATCCTGTGAGGGCGAATGAGCAGTTCTCC.

As concerns this clonotype: Being one base from a much bigger clone, this may be a read error. CDR3 amino acids: CATISTDANGYTF. The DNA of the CDR3 is TGTGCCACCATTTCGACAGACGCAAATGGCTACACCTTC. The chain joins TRBV28 to TRBJ1-2; weak D call: TRBD1 (5 bases). V shed 10 bases and J shed 6 bases, with 18 bases lying between them. Germline V gene lookup returns CDR1 MDHEN and CDR2 SYDVKM. This CDR3 spans 13 amino acids.

The rearrangement joins TRBV11-2 to TRBJ2-1, with 11 bases aligning to TRBD2. The CDR3 covers 16 residues. The ends lost 4 bases at V and 15 bases at J; junction bases unmatched: 17. Germline V gene data show CDR1 as SGHAT and CDR2 as FQNNGV. CDR3: CASSWMILAGDNERFF. The CDR3 DNA sequence: TGTGCCAGCAGCTGGATGATACTAGCGGGGGACAATGAACGGTTCTTC.

The chain employs TRBV29-1 and TRBJ2-3; TRBD1 aligns across 8 bases. The V gene's germline CDR1 is SQVTM and CDR2 ANQGSEA. The CDR3 is made up of 12 amino acids. Here the CDR3 reads CDVGQGGDTQYF. CDR3 DNA: TGCGACGTTGGACAGGGTGGTGATACGCAGTATTTT.

On this clonotype: Because it lacks the conserved phenylalanine or tryptophan at the end, this CDR3 is likely a read error. The chain employs TRBV11-3 and TRBJ2-7; D is perhaps TRBD2 (6 bases). This CDR3 is built from 12 residues. Trimming cost V 1 base and J 8 bases, with 9 bases left between them. Germline lookup yields CDR1 SGHNT and CDR2 YENEEA. CDR3 sequence: CASSLGDCKQYL. In nucleotides, the CDR3 is TGTGCCAGCAGCTTAGGGGACTGCAAGCAGTACTTA.

Worth noting for this clonotype: This CDR3 fails to terminate in the conserved phenylalanine or tryptophan, so it likely reflects a read error. The chain is built from TRBV20-1 and TRBJ1-1; 7 bases match TRBD1. This CDR3 is 13 amino acids long. CDR1 and CDR2 (germline): DFQATT, SNEGSKA (reference sequence). The CDR3 nucleotides read TGTAGTGCTTCGACAGGGAGGGGCGCTGAAGCTTTCTTG. Amino acids: CSASTGRGAEAFL.

In the case of this clonotype: One junction end disagrees with the germline gene, perhaps due to a read error. The chain couples TRBV20-1 to TRBJ2-7; TRBD1 or TRBD2 may be the D gene (6 bases each). Germline CDR1 DFQATT, CDR2 SNEGSKA (reference sequence). The CDR3 extends over 17 amino acids. CDR3 sequence reads: CGAAPEGRGLHSYEQYF. The CDR3 region has the DNA TGCGGTGCTGCCCCCGAGGGCAGGGGACTTCATTCCTACGAGCAGTACTTC.

About this clonotype: Relative to the germline gene, one junction end is altered; a read error may explain this. The chain is built from TRBV4-1 and TRBJ2-2; D not resolved. Germline V gene lookup returns CDR1 MGHRA and CDR2 YSYEKL. CDR3 length: 15 residues. The DNA of the CDR3 is TGCGCCAGCAGTCAAGAAGTCGTCAGGACCGGGGAGCTGTTTTTT. This encodes CASSQEVVRTGELFF.

This clonotype was seen only a few times. The rearrangement joins TRBV5-1 to TRBJ1-5; TRBD1 matches at 7 bases. V lost 4 bases and J lost 0; bases outside the gene matches: 4. The CDR3 loop spans 15 amino acids. Germline values: CDR1 SGHRS, CDR2 YFSETQ. As DNA, the CDR3 is TGCGCCAGCAGCCCGGGACAGTATAGCAATCAGCCCCAGCATTTT. This gives the protein CASSPGQYSNQPQHF.

On this clonotype itself: This may arise from a read error, as a much more abundant clone is one base away. This sequence joins TRBV30 and TRBJ2-5; weak D call: TRBD2 (5 bases). There are 12 residues in the CDR3. V was clipped by 0 bases and J by 7 bases, with 9 bases between them. Germline V gene data show CDR1 as GTSNPN and CDR2 as SVGIG (reference sequence). The DNA of the CDR3 is TGTGCCTGGAGTGTAAACGGGGTGACCCAGTACTTC. This encodes CAWSVNGVTQYF.

With regard to this clonotype: A much larger clone differs by one base, so this may be a read error. V is TRBV6-5 and J is TRBJ1-2, with D perhaps matching TRBD1 (5 bases). CDR3 length equals 14 residues. Germline assignment: CDR1 MNHEY and CDR2 SVGAGI. Trimming took 2 bases from V and 9 from J, leaving 16 bases between them. The CDR3 nucleotides are TGTGCCAGCAGTTACGTGTCAGGGTTGGATTGCTACACCTTC. It yields the protein CASSYVSGLDCYTF.

A note on this clonotype: A junction boundary mismatches the germline segment, possibly from a read error. The V and J genes are TRBV28 and TRBJ1-2, with 7 bases identical to TRBD1. CDR3 length: 13 residues. The germline V gene encodes CDR1 MDHEN and CDR2 SYDVKM. CDR3 sequence (DNA): TGTGCCAGCAGTTACACACAGGGGAGGGGCTACGCCTTC. Translation gives CASSYTQGRGYAF.

V usage is TRBV11-2 and J usage is TRBJ2-1, with 11 bases identical to TRBD2. Germline-derived CDR1 and CDR2 are SGHAT and FQNNGV. The V segment lost 5 bases and the J segment 4 bases; nucleotides outside the gene matches: 4. The CDR3 runs to 15 residues. CDR3 in amino acids: CASSPTSGNYNEQFF. For the CDR3, the DNA is TGTGCCAGCAGCCCGACTAGCGGGAATTACAATGAGCAGTTCTTC.

To note about this clonotype: A much larger clone differs from this one at a single base, so this may be a read error. The CDR3 reads CASSQADRFNQPQHF. In DNA, the CDR3 is TGCGCCAGCAGCCAAGCGGACAGATTCAATCAGCCCCAGCATTTT. The chain employs TRBV4-1 and TRBJ1-5; possible D gene TRBD1, 6 bases. Germline CDR1 and CDR2: MGHRA and YSYEKL. V lost 1 base to trimming and J lost 3 bases, with 10 bases between them. This CDR3 contains 15 residues.

Only one count was recorded for this clonotype. The gene calls are TRBV5-6 and TRBJ2-2; no clear D. The germline V and J ends were trimmed by 0 bases and 6 bases, with 9 bases remaining between them. Germline CDR1 reads SGHDT; CDR2 reads YYEEEE. CDR3 length: 14 amino acids. CDR3 protein: CASSLAPTAGELFF. CDR3 nucleotides: TGTGCCAGCAGCTTGGCGCCCACCGCCGGGGAGCTGTTTTTT.

Regarding this clonotype: No DNA is shown, since the ends of the CDR3 on it are uncertain; the CDR3 is the one TCRdb lists. The V gene is TRBV11-2, the J gene TRBJ2-7; the table gives TRBD2 as D, unverified against the DNA. The CDR3 spans 15 residues, counting both ends. CDR1 and CDR2 (germline): SGHAT, FQNNGV. CDR3 amino acids: CASSPWASGSYVQYF.

This clonotype was seen many times. The chain couples TRBV6-1 to TRBJ1-2, with D unresolved. V was trimmed by 8 bases and J by 2 bases, leaving 18 bases between them. The CDR3 has 15 amino acids. CDR1 and CDR2 (germline): MNHNS, SASEGT. The CDR3 coding sequence is TGTGCCAGCGCCATCTCCCCAACAGAAAACTATGGCTACACCTTC. Its translation: CASAISPTENYGYTF.

With respect to this clonotype: With a much larger clone just one base away, this may be a read error. The V call is TRBV28, the J call TRBJ2-3; 7 bases match TRBD1. The CDR3 covers 14 residues. Germline CDR1 reads MDHEN; CDR2 reads SYDVKM. V gave up 9 bases and J gave up 10 bases; unmatched junction bases: 16. The CDR3 region has the DNA TGTGCCAGGAGTACTCCGGGACAGCCGGAGGCGCAGTATTTT. This gives the protein CARSTPGQPEAQYF.

With respect to this clonotype: This may come from a read error, since a much larger clone is one base off. The gene calls are TRBV20-1 and TRBJ2-7, with 10 bases matching TRBD2. Judging by the DNA end, TRBJ2-1 fits better; the J call may be wrong. Germline V CDR1 and CDR2: DFQATT, SNEGSKA (reference sequence). The CDR3 length is 15 residues. The CDR3 DNA follows: TGCAGTGCTGATCCTAGGACTAGCGGCACCTACGAGCAGTTCTTC. This translates into CSADPRTSGTYEQFF.

For this clonotype: At one end the junction does not follow the germline gene, possibly because of a read error. The chain carries TRBV11-2 and TRBJ2-7; D gene uncertain. The germline CDR1 and CDR2 sequences are SGHAT and FQNNGV. This CDR3 spans 15 amino acids. CDR3 residues: CSSSPWASGFYEQYF. In DNA, the CDR3 is TGTTCCAGCAGCCCTTGGGCTAGTGGTTTCTACGAGCAGTACTTC.

With respect to this clonotype: This is likely a read error, given that the CDR3 carries no conserved phenylalanine or tryptophan at its end. This sequence joins TRBV7-8 and TRBJ2-5; 8 nucleotides line up with TRBD2. With V trimmed by 6 bases and J by 5 bases, 11 bases remained unmatched. CDR3 length: 15 residues. CDR1 and CDR2 from the germline V gene are SGHVS and FQNEAQ. CDR3 region: CASSLNSGIRETQYV. CDR3 sequence (DNA): TGTGCCAGCAGTTTAAATAGCGGGATAAGGGAGACCCAGTACGTC.